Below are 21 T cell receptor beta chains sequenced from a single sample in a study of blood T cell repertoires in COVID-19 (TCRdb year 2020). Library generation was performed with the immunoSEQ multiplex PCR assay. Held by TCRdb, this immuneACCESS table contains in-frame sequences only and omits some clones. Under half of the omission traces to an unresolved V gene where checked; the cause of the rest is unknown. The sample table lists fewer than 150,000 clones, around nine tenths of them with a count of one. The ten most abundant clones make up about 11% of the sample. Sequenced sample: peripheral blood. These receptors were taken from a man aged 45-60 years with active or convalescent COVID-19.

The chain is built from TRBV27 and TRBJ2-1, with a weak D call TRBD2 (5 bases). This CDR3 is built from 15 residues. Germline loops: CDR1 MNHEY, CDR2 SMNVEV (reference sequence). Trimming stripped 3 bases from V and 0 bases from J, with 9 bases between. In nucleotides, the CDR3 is TGTGCCAGCAGTTTGAGGGTCTTCTCCTACAATGAGCAGTTCTTC. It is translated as CASSLRVFSYNEQFF.

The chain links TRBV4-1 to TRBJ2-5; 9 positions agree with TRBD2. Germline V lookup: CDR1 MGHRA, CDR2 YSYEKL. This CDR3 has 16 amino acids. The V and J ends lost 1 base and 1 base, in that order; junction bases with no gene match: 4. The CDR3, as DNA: TGCGCCAGCAGCCAAGCCCCTAGCGGGGTCCAAGAGACCCAGTACTTC. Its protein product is CASSQAPSGVQETQYF.

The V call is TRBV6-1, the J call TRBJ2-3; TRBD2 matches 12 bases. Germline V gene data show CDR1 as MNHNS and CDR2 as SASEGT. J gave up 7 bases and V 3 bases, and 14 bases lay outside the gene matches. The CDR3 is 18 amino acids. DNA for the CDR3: TGTGCCAGCAGTGAGGCTAGCGGGAGGGGCTCGGTCGTGCATACGCAGTATTTT. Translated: CASSEASGRGSVVHTQYF.

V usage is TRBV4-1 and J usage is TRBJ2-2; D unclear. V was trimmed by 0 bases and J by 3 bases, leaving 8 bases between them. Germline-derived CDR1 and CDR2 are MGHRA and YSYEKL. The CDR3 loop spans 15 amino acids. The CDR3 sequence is CASSQEGRYTGELFF. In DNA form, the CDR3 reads TGCGCCAGCAGCCAAGAGGGCCGGTACACCGGGGAGCTGTTTTTT.

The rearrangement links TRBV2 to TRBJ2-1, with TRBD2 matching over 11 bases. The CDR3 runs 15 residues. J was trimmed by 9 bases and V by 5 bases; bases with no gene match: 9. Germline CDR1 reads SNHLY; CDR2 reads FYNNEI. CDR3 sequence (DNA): TGTGCCAGCAGTCCACTAGCGGGAGATCGAGTTGAGCAGTTCTTC. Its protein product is CASSPLAGDRVEQFF.

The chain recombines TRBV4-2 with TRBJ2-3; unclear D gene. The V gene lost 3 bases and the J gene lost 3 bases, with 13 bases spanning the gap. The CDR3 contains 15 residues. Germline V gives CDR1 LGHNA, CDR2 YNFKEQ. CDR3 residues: CASSQSARITDTQYF. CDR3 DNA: TGTGCCAGCAGCCAGTCGGCCAGGATAACAGATACGCAGTATTTT.

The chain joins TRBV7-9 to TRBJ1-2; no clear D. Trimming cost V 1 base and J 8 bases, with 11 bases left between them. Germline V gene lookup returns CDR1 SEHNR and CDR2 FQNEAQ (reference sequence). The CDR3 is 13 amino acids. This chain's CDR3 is CASSLVSPEGYTF. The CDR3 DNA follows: TGTGCCAGCAGCTTAGTCAGCCCGGAGGGCTACACCTTC.

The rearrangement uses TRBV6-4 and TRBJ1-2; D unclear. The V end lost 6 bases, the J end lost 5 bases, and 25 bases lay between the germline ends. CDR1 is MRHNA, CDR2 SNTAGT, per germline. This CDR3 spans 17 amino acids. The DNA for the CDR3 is TGTGCCAGCAGGACGCCGAGAGGCGAAGGAAAGAGTTATGGCTACACCTTC. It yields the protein CASRTPRGEGKSYGYTF.

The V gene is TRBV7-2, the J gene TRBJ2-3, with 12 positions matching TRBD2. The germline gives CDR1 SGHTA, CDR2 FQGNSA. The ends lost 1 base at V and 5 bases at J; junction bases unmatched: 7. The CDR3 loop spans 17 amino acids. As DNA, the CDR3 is TGTGCCAGCAGCTTAGTTCGGCTAGCGGGAGGGGGAGATACGCAGTATTTT. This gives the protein CASSLVRLAGGGDTQYF.

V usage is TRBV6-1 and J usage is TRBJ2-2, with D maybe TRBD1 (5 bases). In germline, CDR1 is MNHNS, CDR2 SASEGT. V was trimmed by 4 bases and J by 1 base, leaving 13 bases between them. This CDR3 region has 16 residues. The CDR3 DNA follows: TGTGCCAGCAGTGTAGGGGCCAGGCTGAACACCGGGGAGCTGTTTTTT. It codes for CASSVGARLNTGELFF.

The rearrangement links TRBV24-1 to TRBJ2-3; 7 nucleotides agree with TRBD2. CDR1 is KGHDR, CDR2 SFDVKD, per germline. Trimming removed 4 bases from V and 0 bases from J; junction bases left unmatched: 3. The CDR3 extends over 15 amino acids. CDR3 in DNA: TGTGCCACCAGTGACTCGGGACTAAGCACAGATACGCAGTATTTT. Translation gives CATSDSGLSTDTQYF.

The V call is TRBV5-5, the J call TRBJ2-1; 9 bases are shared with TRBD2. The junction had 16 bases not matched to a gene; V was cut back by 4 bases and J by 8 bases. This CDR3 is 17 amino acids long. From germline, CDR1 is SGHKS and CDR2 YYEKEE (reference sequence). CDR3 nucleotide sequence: TGTGCCAGCAGCCCCCGGGGGGCGGGAGGGCCTTTAGATGAGCAGTTCTTC. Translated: CASSPRGAGGPLDEQFF.

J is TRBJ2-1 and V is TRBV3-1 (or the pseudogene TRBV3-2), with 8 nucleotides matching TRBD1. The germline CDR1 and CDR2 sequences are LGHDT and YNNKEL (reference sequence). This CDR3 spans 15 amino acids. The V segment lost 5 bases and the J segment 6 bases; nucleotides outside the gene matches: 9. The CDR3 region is CASSYVRGLFNEQFF. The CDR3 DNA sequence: TGTGCCAGCAGCTACGTCAGGGGGCTCTTCAATGAGCAGTTCTTC.

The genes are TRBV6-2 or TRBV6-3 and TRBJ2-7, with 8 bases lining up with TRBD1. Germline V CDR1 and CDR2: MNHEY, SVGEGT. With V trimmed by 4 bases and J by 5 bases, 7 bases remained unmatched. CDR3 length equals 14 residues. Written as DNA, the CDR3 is TGTGCCAGCAGTTGGCGACAGGGGATCCACGAGCAGTACTTC. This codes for CASSWRQGIHEQYF.

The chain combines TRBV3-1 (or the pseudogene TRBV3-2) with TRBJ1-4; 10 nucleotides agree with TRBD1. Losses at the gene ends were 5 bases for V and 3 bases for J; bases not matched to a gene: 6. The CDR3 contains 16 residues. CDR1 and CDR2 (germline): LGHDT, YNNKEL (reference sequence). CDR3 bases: TGTGCCAGCAGCTGGACAGGGGGAAGAGCTAATGAAAAACTGTTTTTT. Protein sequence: CASSWTGGRANEKLFF.

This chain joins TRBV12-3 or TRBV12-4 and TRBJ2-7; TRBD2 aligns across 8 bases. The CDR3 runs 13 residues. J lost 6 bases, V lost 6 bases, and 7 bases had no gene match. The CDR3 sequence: CASRPGTRIEQYF. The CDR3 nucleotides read TGTGCCAGCAGGCCCGGGACTAGAATCGAGCAGTACTTC.

This chain's CDR3 is CASSSASIRGWGEETQYF. In nucleotides, the CDR3 is TGTGCCAGCAGCTCCGCCAGCATTCGAGGGTGGGGGGAAGAGACCCAGTACTTC. This rearrangement joins TRBV11-2 to TRBJ2-5, with D perhaps TRBD2 (6 bases). The CDR3 sequence is 18 residues long. The germline V gene has CDR1 SGHAT and CDR2 FQNNGV. Trimming shortened V by 4 bases and J by 3 bases, and 24 bases separated the two germline ends.

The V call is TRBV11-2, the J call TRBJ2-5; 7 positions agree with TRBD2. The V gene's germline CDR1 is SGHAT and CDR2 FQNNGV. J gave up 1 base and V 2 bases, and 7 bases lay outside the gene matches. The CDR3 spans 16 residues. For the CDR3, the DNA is TGTGCCAGCAGCTTATCAGTTTCTAGCGGCCAAGAGACCCAGTACTTC. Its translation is CASSLSVSSGQETQYF.

The CDR3 loop is CASSATGLVSTDTQYF. CDR3 nucleotide sequence: TGTGCCAGTAGTGCAACGGGACTAGTAAGCACAGATACGCAGTATTTT. The chain recombines TRBV19 with TRBJ2-3; 8 positions match TRBD2. The J segment lost 0 bases and the V segment lost 5 bases, leaving 7 bases of the junction unmatched. The CDR3 has 16 amino acids. In germline, CDR1 is LNHDA, CDR2 SQIVND (reference sequence).

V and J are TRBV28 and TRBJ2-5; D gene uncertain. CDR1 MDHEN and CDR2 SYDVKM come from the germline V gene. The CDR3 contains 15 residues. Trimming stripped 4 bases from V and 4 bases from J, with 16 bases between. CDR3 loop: CASSSSTPLGETQYF. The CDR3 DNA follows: TGTGCCAGCAGTTCGTCCACCCCTCTAGGAGAGACCCAGTACTTC. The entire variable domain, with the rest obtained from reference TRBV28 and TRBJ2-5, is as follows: DVKVTQSSRYLVKRTGEKVFLECVQDMDHENMFWYRQDPGLGLRLIYFSYDVKMKEKGDIPEGYSVSREKKERFSLILESASTNQTSMYLCASSSSTPLGETQYFGPGTRLLVL.

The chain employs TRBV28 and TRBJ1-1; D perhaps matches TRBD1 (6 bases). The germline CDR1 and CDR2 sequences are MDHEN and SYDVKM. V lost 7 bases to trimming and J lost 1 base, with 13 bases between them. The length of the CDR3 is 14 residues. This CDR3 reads CASIRGGPNTEAFF. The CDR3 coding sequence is TGTGCCAGCATTAGGGGGGGACCGAACACTGAAGCTTTCTTT.